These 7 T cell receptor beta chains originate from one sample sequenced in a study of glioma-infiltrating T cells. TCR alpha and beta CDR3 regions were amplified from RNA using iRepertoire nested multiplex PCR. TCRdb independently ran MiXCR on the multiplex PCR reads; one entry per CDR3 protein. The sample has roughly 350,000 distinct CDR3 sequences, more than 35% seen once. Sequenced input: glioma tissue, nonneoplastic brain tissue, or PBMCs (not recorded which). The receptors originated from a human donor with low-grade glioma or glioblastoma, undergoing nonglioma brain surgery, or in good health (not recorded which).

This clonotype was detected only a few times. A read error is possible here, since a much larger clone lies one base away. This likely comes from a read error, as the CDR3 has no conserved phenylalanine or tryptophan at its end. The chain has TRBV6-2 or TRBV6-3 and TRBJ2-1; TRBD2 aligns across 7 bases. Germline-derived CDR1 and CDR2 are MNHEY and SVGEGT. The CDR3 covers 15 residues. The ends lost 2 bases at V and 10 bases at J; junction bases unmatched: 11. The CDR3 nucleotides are TGTGCCAGCAGTTACCCCAACAAGGAGCGGGACGAGCAGTTCCTC. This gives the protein CASSYPNKERDEQFL.

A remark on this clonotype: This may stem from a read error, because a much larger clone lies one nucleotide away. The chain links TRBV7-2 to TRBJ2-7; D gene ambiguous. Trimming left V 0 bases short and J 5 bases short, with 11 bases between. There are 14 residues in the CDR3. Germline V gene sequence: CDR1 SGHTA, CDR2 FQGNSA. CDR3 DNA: TGTGCCAGCAGCTTAGCGGGATGGCCCCACGAGCAGTACTTC. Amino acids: CASSLAGWPHEQYF.

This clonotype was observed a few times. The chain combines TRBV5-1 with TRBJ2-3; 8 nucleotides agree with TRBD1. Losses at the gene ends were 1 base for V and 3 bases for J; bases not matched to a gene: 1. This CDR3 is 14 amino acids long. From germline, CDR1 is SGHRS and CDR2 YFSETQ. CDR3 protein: CASSLWDRTDTQYF. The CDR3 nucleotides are TGCGCCAGCAGCTTGTGGGACAGGACAGATACGCAGTATTTT.

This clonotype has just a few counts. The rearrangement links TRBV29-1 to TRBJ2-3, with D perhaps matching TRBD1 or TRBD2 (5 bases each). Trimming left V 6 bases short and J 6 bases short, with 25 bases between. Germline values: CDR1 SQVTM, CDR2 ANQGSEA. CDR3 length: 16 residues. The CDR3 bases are TGCAGCGTACCCACGGGACCCCAAATGTCTGCTGATACGCAGTATTTT. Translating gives CSVPTGPQMSADTQYF.

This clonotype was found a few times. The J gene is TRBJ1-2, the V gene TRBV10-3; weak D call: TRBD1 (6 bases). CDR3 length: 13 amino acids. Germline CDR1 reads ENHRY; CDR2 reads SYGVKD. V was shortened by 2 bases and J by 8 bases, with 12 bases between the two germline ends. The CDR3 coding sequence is TGTGCCATCAGTGAGGCGGGACATCTCGGCTACACCTTC. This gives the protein CAISEAGHLGYTF.

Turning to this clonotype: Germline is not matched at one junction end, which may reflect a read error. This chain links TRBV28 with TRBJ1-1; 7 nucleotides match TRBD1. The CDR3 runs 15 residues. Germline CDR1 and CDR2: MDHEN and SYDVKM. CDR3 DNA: TGTGCCAGCAGTTTCCCCGACAGGGTAGGGACTGAAGCTTTATTT. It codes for CASSFPDRVGTEALF.

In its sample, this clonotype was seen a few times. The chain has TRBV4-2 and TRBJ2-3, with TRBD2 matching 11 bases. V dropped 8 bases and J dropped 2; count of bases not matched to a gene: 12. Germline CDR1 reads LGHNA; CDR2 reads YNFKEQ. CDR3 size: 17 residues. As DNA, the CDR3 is TGTGCCAGCCCTATAATAACGACTAGCGGGACCACAGATACGCAGTATTTT. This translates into CASPIITTSGTTDTQYF.